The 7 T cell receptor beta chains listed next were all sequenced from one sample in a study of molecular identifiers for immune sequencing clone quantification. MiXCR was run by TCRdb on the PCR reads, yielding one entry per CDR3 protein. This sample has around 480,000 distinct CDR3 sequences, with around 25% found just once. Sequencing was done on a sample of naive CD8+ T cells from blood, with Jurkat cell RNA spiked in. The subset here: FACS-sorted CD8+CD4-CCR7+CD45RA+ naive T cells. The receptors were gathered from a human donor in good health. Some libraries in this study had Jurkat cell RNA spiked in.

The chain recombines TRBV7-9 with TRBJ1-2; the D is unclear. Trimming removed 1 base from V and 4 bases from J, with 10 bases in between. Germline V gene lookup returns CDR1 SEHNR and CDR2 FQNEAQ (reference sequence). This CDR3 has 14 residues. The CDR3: CASSLEDHLYGYTF. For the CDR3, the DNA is TGTGCCAGCAGCTTAGAAGACCATCTCTATGGCTACACCTTC.

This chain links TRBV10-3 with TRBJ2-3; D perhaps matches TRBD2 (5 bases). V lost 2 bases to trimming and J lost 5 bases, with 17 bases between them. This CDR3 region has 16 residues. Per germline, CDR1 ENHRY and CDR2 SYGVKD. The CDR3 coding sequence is TGTGCCATCAGTGAGCCCATCCGGGCGGGTCTAGATACGCAGTATTTT. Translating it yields CAISEPIRAGLDTQYF.

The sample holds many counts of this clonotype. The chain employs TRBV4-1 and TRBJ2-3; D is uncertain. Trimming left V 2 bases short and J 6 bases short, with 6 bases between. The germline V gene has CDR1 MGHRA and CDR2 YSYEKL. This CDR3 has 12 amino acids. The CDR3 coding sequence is TGCGCCAGCAGCCAACGCCCGGATACGCAGTATTTT. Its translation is CASSQRPDTQYF.

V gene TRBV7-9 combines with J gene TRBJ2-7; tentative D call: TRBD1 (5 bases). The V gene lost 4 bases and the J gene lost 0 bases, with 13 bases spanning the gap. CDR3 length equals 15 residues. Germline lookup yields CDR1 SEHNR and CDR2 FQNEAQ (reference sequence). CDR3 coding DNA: TGTGCCAGCAGCTCCCCGACAGCCGACTCCTACGAGCAGTACTTC. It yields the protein CASSSPTADSYEQYF.

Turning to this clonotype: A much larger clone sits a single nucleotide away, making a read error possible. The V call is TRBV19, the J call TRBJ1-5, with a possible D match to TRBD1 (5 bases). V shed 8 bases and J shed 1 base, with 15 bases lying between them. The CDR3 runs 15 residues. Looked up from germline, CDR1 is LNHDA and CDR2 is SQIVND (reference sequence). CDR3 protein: CASRPGTRSNQPQHF. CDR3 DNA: TGTGCCAGTCGTCCAGGGACCCGGAGCAATCAGCCCCAGCATTTT. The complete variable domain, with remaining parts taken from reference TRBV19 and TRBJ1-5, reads DGGITQSPKYLFRKEGQNVTLSCEQNLNHDAMYWYRQDPGQGLRLIYYSQIVNDFQKGDIAEGYSVSREKKESFPLTVTSAQKNPTAFYLCASRPGTRSNQPQHFGDGTRLSIL.

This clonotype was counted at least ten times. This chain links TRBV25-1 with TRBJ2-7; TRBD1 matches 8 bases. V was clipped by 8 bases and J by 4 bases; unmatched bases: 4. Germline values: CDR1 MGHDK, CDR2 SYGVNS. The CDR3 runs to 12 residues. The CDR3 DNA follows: TGTGCCAGCGGAACAGGGGGGTACGAGCAGTACTTC. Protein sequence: CASGTGGYEQYF.

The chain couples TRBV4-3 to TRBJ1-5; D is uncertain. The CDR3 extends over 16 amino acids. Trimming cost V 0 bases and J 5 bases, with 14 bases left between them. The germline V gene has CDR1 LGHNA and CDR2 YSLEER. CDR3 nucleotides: TGCGCCAGCAGCCAAGATCTTCATTCCCGCGATCAGCCCCAGCATTTT. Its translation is CASSQDLHSRDQPQHF.